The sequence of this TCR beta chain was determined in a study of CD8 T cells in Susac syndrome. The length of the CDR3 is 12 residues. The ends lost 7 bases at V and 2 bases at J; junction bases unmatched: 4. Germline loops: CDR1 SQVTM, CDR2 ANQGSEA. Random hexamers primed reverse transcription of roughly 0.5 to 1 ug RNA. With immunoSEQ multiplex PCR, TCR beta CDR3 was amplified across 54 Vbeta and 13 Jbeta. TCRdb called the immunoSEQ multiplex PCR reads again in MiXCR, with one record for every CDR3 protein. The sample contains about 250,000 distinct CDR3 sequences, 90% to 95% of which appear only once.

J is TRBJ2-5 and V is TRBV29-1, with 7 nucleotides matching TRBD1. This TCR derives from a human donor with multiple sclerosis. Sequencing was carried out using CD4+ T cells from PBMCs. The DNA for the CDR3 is TGCAGCGCCGACAGGGAACAAGAGACCCAGTACTTC. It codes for CSADREQETQYF.